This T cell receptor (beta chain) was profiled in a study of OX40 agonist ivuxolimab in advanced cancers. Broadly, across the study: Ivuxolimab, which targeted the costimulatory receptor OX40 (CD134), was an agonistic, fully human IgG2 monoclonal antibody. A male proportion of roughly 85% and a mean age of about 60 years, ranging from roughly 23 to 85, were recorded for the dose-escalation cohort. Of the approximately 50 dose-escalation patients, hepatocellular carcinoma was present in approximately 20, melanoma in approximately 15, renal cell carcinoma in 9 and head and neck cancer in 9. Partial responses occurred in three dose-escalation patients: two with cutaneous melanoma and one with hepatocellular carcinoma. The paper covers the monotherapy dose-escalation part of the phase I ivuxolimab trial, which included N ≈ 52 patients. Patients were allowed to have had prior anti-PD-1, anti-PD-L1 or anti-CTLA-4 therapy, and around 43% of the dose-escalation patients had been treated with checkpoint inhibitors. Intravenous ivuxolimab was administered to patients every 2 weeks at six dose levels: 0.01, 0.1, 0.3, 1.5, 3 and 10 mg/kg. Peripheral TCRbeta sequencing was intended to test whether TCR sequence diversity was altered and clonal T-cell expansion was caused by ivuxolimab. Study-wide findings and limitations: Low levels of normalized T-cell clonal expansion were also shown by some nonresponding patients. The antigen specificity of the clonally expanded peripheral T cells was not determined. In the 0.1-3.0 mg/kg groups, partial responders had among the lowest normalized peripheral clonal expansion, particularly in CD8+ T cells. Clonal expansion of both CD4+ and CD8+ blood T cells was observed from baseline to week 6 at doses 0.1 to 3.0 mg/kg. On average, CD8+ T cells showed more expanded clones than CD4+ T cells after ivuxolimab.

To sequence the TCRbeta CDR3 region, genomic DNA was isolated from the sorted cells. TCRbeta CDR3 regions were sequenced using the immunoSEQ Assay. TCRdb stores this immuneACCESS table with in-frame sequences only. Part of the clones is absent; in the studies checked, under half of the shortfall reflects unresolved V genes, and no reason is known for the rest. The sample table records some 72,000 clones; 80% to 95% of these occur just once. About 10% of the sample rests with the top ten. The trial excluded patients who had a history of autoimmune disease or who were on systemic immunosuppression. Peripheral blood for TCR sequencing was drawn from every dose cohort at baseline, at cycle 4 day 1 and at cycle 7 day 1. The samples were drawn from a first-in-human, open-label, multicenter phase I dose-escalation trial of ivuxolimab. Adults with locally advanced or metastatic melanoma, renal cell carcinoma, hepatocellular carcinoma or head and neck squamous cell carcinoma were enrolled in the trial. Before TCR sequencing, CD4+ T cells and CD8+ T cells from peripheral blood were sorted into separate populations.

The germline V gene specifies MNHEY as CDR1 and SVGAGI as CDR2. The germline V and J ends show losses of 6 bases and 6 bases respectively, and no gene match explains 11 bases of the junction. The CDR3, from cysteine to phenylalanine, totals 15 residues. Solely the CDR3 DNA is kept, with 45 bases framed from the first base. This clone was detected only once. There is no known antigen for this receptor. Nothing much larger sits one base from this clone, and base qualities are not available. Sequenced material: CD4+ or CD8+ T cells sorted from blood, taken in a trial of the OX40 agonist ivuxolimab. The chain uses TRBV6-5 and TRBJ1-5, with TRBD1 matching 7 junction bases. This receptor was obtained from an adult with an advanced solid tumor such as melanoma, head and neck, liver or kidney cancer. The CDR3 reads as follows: CASSPSGTAGQPQHF. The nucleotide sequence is TGTGCCAGCAGCCCTTCCGGGACAGCGGGTCAGCCCCAGCATTTT.